This section outlines one T cell receptor (beta chain) sequence together with its context. How the authors handled the data: Reference gene primer amplification gave nucleated cell count estimates. Here immunoSEQ multiplex PCR was the method, and the copy in TCRdb shows in-frame clones only, minus some. That table is the source of V, J and clone size, and D and trimming were worked out from the DNA. Among under 200,000 clones listed, around nine tenths were seen once. This entry is derived from a study of blood T cell repertoires in COVID-19. For the study at large: In each case, the material was cDNA or gDNA derived from T cells, B-cell-depleted T cells, or PBMCs.

With 6 bases clipped from V and 3 bases from J, the junction kept 4 bases outside the gene matches. This CDR3 contains 14 residues. Germline V gene data show CDR1 as KGHSH and CDR2 as LQKENI. The sequence was collected from a man between 45 and 60 years old with acute or convalescent COVID-19. The J gene is TRBJ2-2, the V gene TRBV18; 7 nucleotides line up with TRBD2. The sequenced sample consisted of peripheral blood. The CDR3 nucleotides read TGTGCCAGCTCGTCCACTAGCGACACCGGGGAGCTGTTTTTT. Protein sequence: CASSSTSDTGELFF.